These 17 T cell receptor beta chains came from one sample sequenced in a study of blood T cell repertoires in COVID-19 (dated by TCRdb to between 2020 and 2021). The method was the immunoSEQ multiplex PCR assay. TCRdb provides this immuneACCESS table in a form limited to in-frame rearrangements. Some clones are lacking; in checked studies, under half of them reflect an unresolved V gene, and why the rest are absent is not known. In this sample the table shows hundreds of thousands of clones, 89% of which occur a single time. The ten largest clones represent around 3% of the sample. Sequencing was carried out using peripheral blood. Receptors originate from a woman between 25 and 40 years old with COVID-19, enrolled during active disease.

The chain carries TRBV6-5 and TRBJ2-6, with 7 bases matching TRBD1. The CDR3 sequence is 13 residues long. Trimming removed 9 bases from V and 3 bases from J; junction bases left unmatched: 2. Germline V lookup: CDR1 MNHEY, CDR2 SVGAGI. CDR3 nucleotide sequence: TGTGCCAGGGGGACAGATGGGGCCAACGTCCTGACTTTC. It codes for CARGTDGANVLTF.

This chain uses TRBV7-2 with TRBJ2-3; TRBD2 agrees at 15 bases. This CDR3 has 18 residues. V lost 0 bases and J lost 4; bases outside the gene matches: 5. Germline-derived CDR1 and CDR2 are SGHTA and FQGNSA. CDR3 in amino acids: CASSLAGTSGRQADTQYF. The CDR3, as DNA: TGTGCCAGCAGCTTAGCCGGGACTAGCGGGAGGCAGGCAGATACGCAGTATTTT.

CDR3 protein: CASSPRRGSTNEKLFF. The CDR3 nucleotides are TGTGCCAGCAGCCCCCGGCGGGGTTCAACTAATGAAAAACTGTTTTTT. This chain uses TRBV7-9 with TRBJ1-4; unclear D gene. With 5 bases removed from V and 0 bases from J, the gap between germline ends came to 13 bases. Germline values: CDR1 SEHNR, CDR2 FQNEAQ (reference sequence). The CDR3 extends over 16 amino acids.

The chain links TRBV11-3 to TRBJ2-5, with TRBD1 as a possible D gene (6 bases). Germline assignment: CDR1 SGHNT and CDR2 YENEEA. The CDR3 runs 15 residues. Trimming took 3 bases from V and 2 from J, leaving 13 bases between them. CDR3 amino acids: CASSFMGQEQETQYF. The CDR3 bases are TGTGCCAGCAGCTTTATGGGACAAGAGCAAGAGACCCAGTACTTC.

The chain carries TRBV15 and TRBJ2-5; 9 bases are a match to TRBD1. The CDR3 runs to 16 residues. Germline CDR1 and CDR2: LNHNV and YYDKDF (reference sequence). With 3 bases clipped from V and 8 bases from J, the junction kept 13 bases outside the gene matches. Here the CDR3 reads CATSSAGQGLFRTQYF. The CDR3 DNA is TGTGCCACCAGCAGCGCGGGACAGGGTCTCTTTCGAACCCAGTACTTC. The full variable domain, its missing parts supplied by reference TRBV15 and TRBJ2-5, is DAMVIQNPRYQVTQFGKPVTLSCSQTLNHNVMYWYQQKSSQAPKLLFHYYDKDFNNEADTPDNFQSRRPNTSFCFLDIRSPGLGDTAMYLCATSSAGQGLFRTQYFGPGTRLLVL.

The chain has TRBV5-5 and TRBJ2-5, with 7 bases identical to TRBD1. CDR1 SGHKS and CDR2 YYEKEE come from the germline V gene (reference sequence). The CDR3 extends over 15 amino acids. V was pared by 4 bases and J by 1 base, with 7 bases of the junction left unmatched. Here the CDR3 DNA reads TGTGCCAGCAGCCCGGGACAGACTTTCCAAGAGACCCAGTACTTC. Its protein product is CASSPGQTFQETQYF.

This chain links TRBV7-8 with TRBJ2-1; D is ambiguous. V was clipped by 1 base and J by 1 base, with 11 bases between them. The germline CDR1 and CDR2 sequences are SGHVS and FQNEAQ. The CDR3 extends over 16 amino acids. The DNA for the CDR3 is TGTGCCAGCAGCTTAGGATCTGCAGGTTCCTACAATGAGCAGTTCTTC. Amino acid sequence: CASSLGSAGSYNEQFF. Using reference TRBV7-8 and TRBJ2-1 for the parts outside the CDR3, the full variable domain is GAGVSQSPRYKVAKRGQDVALRCDPISGHVSLFWYQQALGQGPEFLTYFQNEAQLDKSGLPSDRFFAERPEGSVSTLKIQRTQQEDSAVYLCASSLGSAGSYNEQFFGPGTRLTVL.

This clone was counted a single time. V is TRBV12-3 or TRBV12-4 and J is TRBJ1-2; the match to TRBD1 covers 7 bases. The V segment lost 7 bases and the J segment 2 bases; nucleotides outside the gene matches: 4. The CDR3 spans 13 residues. The CDR3, as DNA: TGTGCCAGCACCGTACAGGGGAACTATGGCTACACCTTC. Protein: CASTVQGNYGYTF.

The CDR3 reads CASSPSVGTGGIYGYTF. CDR3 in DNA: TGTGCCAGCAGCCCCTCGGTCGGGACAGGGGGAATTTATGGCTACACCTTC. The V call is TRBV9, the J call TRBJ1-2; 11 bases line up with TRBD1. CDR3 size: 17 residues. Trimming removed 4 bases from V and 5 bases from J; junction bases left unmatched: 13. Germline CDR1 reads SGDLS; CDR2 reads YYNGEE.

The J gene is TRBJ2-3, the V gene TRBV2; D uncertain. Germline values: CDR1 SNHLY, CDR2 FYNNEI. Deletions cut 5 bases from V and 5 bases from J, with 14 bases between. This CDR3 comprises 14 residues. This chain's CDR3 is CASSFSRGGDTQYF. The CDR3 bases are TGTGCCAGCAGTTTTTCCCGCGGTGGAGATACGCAGTATTTT.

CDR3 sequence reads: CASTHGRAARTEAFF. CDR3 nucleotides: TGTGCCAGCACCCACGGCAGGGCAGCTCGCACTGAAGCTTTCTTT. The rearrangement joins TRBV9 to TRBJ1-1; possibly TRBD1 for D (5 bases). Germline V gives CDR1 SGDLS, CDR2 YYNGEE. The CDR3 has 15 residues. V lost 6 bases, J lost 4 bases, and 19 bases lay in between.

The rearrangement links TRBV11-3 to TRBJ1-6, with D possibly being TRBD1 (6 bases). Germline CDR1 SGHNT, CDR2 YENEEA. The CDR3 extends over 13 amino acids. The germline V and J ends were trimmed by 4 bases and 6 bases, with 7 bases remaining between them. The CDR3 region has the DNA TGTGCCAGCAGCTCAGGGGTTAATTCACCCCTCCACTTT. Translated: CASSSGVNSPLHF.

The CDR3 DNA is TGTGCCAGCTCCCAAACACAGGGTAGCAATCAGCCCCAGCATTTT. Encoded protein: CASSQTQGSNQPQHF. The rearrangement uses TRBV18 and TRBJ1-5, with D tentatively TRBD1 (6 bases). Between the trimmed V and J ends, which lost 6 bases and 0 bases, there was a span of 12 bases. The CDR3 is 15 amino acids. CDR1 and CDR2 (germline): KGHSH, LQKENI.

The V call is TRBV24-1, the J call TRBJ2-1; 8 nucleotides line up with TRBD1. Germline V CDR1 and CDR2: KGHDR, SFDVKD. Unmatched junction bases numbered 11, after V lost 3 bases and J lost 8 bases. The CDR3 contains 16 residues. The CDR3, as DNA: TGTGCCACCAGTGATATAAGGACAGGGCCCTCGGATGAGCAGTTCTTC. Protein: CATSDIRTGPSDEQFF.

The chain couples TRBV19 to TRBJ2-7; perhaps TRBD1 as D (5 bases). Germline-derived CDR1 and CDR2 are LNHDA and SQIVND (reference sequence). The CDR3 sequence is 13 residues long. The V and J ends lost 3 bases and 6 bases respectively, with 12 bases between them. The CDR3 here is CASSMGQGTEQYV. CDR3 nucleotide sequence: TGTGCCAGTAGTATGGGCCAGGGAACCGAGCAGTACGTC.

The chain joins TRBV5-1 to TRBJ2-7, with TRBD1 matching over 7 bases. Germline trimming cut 0 bases from V and 3 bases from J; bases unmatched to any gene: 3. The CDR3 extends over 14 amino acids. Germline V gene sequence: CDR1 SGHRS, CDR2 YFSETQ. In DNA, the CDR3 is TGCGCCAGCAGCTTGGGGCAGGGGGTCTACGAGCAGTACTTC. Translation gives CASSLGQGVYEQYF. The full variable domain, its missing parts supplied by reference TRBV5-1 and TRBJ2-7, is KAGVTQTPRYLIKTRGQQVTLSCSPISGHRSVSWYQQTPGQGLQFLFEYFSETQRNKGNFPGRFSGRQFSNSRSEMNVSTLELGDSALYLCASSLGQGVYEQYFGPGTRLTVT.

V and J are TRBV28 and TRBJ1-2, with TRBD1 matching over 7 bases. The CDR3 spans 14 residues. CDR1 and CDR2 (germline): MDHEN, SYDVKM. V lost 6 bases and J lost 4; bases outside the gene matches: 8. CDR3 region: CASRPPTGSYGYTF. The CDR3 DNA follows: TGTGCCAGCAGACCTCCGACAGGGTCCTATGGCTACACCTTC.